Below are 14 T cell receptor beta chains sequenced from a single sample in a study of T cells in Graves' hyperthyroidism and ophthalmopathy. Researchers amplified the TCR beta CDR3 regions from RNA transcripts. Using the HTBI primer set, a first-round RT-PCR was run on the TCR CDR3. Each CDR3 protein gets one entry after TCRdb re-called the multiplex PCR reads with MiXCR. The repertoire holds about 720,000 distinct CDR3 sequences, about a sixth seen once, with under 9.5% in the top ten. The source material was blood. The receptors here all came from a man younger than 35 with Graves' hyperthyroidism.

This chain uses TRBV28 with TRBJ2-3; 8 positions match TRBD1. This CDR3 comprises 15 residues. CDR1 is MDHEN, CDR2 SYDVKM, per germline. With V trimmed by 4 bases and J by 1 base, 4 bases remained unmatched. The CDR3 region is CASSSGGLGTDTQYF. The CDR3 DNA is TGTGCCAGCAGTTCAGGGGGCCTAGGCACAGATACGCAGTATTTT.

The rearrangement joins TRBV7-3 to TRBJ2-7; D is tentatively TRBD1 or TRBD2 (5 bases each). Germline-derived CDR1 and CDR2 are SGHTA and FQGTGA. Trimming left V 6 bases short and J 6 bases short, with 15 bases between. This CDR3 is built from 13 residues. The CDR3 DNA reads TGTGCCAGCAGTGAGGGGCGCTCAGGCGAGCAGTACTTC. Protein: CASSEGRSGEQYF.

This clonotype has ten or more counts. This chain uses TRBV11-2 with TRBJ2-5; unclear D gene. Trimming pared 5 bases from V and 1 base from J, leaving 14 bases between. CDR1 is SGHAT, CDR2 FQNNGV, per germline. CDR3 size: 15 residues. CDR3 amino acids: CASSPSERPQETQYF. CDR3 bases: TGTGCCAGCAGCCCATCGGAGCGTCCCCAAGAGACCCAGTACTTC.

This clonotype was picked up a small number of times. This chain connects TRBV6-1 to TRBJ2-5; D remains unclear. The germline V gene has CDR1 MNHNS and CDR2 SASEGT. V was cut by 5 bases and J by 0 bases, with 10 bases left in between. The CDR3 runs to 14 residues. The CDR3 DNA follows: TGTGCCAGCAGTAGCCAGGAGTACCAAGAGACCCAGTACTTC. Protein product: CASSSQEYQETQYF.

The V call is TRBV4-3, the J call TRBJ2-3, with TRBD2 matching 7 bases. The CDR3 spans 16 residues. CDR1 LGHNA and CDR2 YSLEER come from the germline V gene. V lost 1 base, J lost 4 bases, and 8 bases stayed unmatched. The CDR3 DNA follows: TGCGCCAGCAGCCAAGCATGGCGGGAGCGAGCAGATACGCAGTATTTT. It yields the protein CASSQAWRERADTQYF.

This clonotype was counted a few times. This chain connects TRBV12-3 or TRBV12-4 to TRBJ2-1; 8 bases map to TRBD2. Trimming at V came to 7 bases and at J to 4 bases, leaving 3 bases not matched to a gene. The CDR3 runs to 13 residues. The CDR3 sequence: CASTGTSYNEQFF. DNA for the CDR3: TGTGCCAGCACCGGGACTAGTTACAATGAGCAGTTCTTC.

This clonotype was counted at least ten times. J is TRBJ2-7 and V is TRBV27, with a possible D match to TRBD2 (7 bases). Germline V gene lookup returns CDR1 MNHEY and CDR2 SMNVEV (reference sequence). There are 17 residues in the CDR3. V lost 4 bases to trimming and J lost 2 bases, with 21 bases between them. CDR3 loop: CASSWRGGPGAPYEQYF. The CDR3 DNA reads TGTGCCAGCAGTTGGAGGGGGGGTCCGGGAGCCCCCTACGAGCAGTACTTC.

The rearrangement uses TRBV3-1 and TRBJ2-1; 7 bases match TRBD1. After removal of 4 bases from V and 13 bases from J, the junction contained 7 bases not matched to a gene. This CDR3 is built from 12 residues. From germline, CDR1 is LGHDT and CDR2 YNNKEL (reference sequence). The CDR3 reads CASSPAGQDQFF. The CDR3 nucleotides are TGTGCCAGCAGCCCAGCTGGACAGGATCAGTTCTTC.

Ten or more counts support this clonotype. This chain connects TRBV28 to TRBJ2-7, with D possibly matching TRBD1 (5 bases). Per the germline V gene, CDR1 is MDHEN and CDR2 is SYDVKM. Trimming took off 1 base at V and 6 bases at J, with 16 bases between the two ends. This CDR3 has 15 residues. The CDR3 DNA sequence: TGTGCCAGCAGTTTATTCAGGGTAATCCACAGCGAGCAGTACTTC. Translating gives CASSLFRVIHSEQYF.

This clonotype was seen at least ten times. The chain links TRBV5-8 to TRBJ1-4, with D possibly TRBD1 on 6 matching bases. CDR1 and CDR2 from the germline V gene are SGHTS and YDEGEE. V shed 0 bases and J shed 0 bases, with 9 bases lying between them. CDR3 length equals 16 residues. Written as DNA, the CDR3 is TGTGCCAGCAGCTTGGGACAGGTTGCAACTAATGAAAAACTGTTTTTT. Translating it yields CASSLGQVATNEKLFF.

Notes on this clonotype: A read error may explain this, as a much larger clone is one base away. This likely comes from a read error, as the CDR3 has no conserved phenylalanine or tryptophan at its end. The gene calls are TRBV6-2 or TRBV6-3 and TRBJ2-1, with D unclear. This CDR3 has 13 amino acids. Germline-derived CDR1 and CDR2 are MNHEY and SVGEGT. Trimming pared 6 bases from V and 7 bases from J, leaving 13 bases between. CDR3 DNA: TGTGCCAGCAGCAACCCCCGCGGAAATGAGCAGTTCCTC. Residues: CASSNPRGNEQFL.

This clonotype was observed at least ten times. The chain carries TRBV28 and TRBJ2-7, with D maybe TRBD2 (6 bases). V lost 2 bases and J 1 base, leaving 12 bases between the germline ends. Germline assignment: CDR1 MDHEN and CDR2 SYDVKM. The CDR3 runs 15 residues. CDR3: CASSLGGSNSYEQYF. CDR3 nucleotides: TGTGCCAGCAGTTTAGGGGGGTCAAATTCCTACGAGCAGTACTTC.

The chain is built from TRBV7-9 and TRBJ2-3, with no clear D. V lost 7 bases and J 1 base, leaving 6 bases between the germline ends. CDR1 and CDR2 from the germline V gene are SEHNR and FQNEAQ (reference sequence). This CDR3 is 12 amino acids long. CDR3 sequence: CASTLGTDTQYF. In DNA form, the CDR3 reads TGTGCCAGCACCCTAGGCACAGATACGCAGTATTTT. Using reference TRBV7-9 and TRBJ2-3 for the parts outside the CDR3, the full variable domain is DTGVSQNPRHKITKRGQNVTFRCDPISEHNRLYWYRQTLGQGPEFLTYFQNEAQLEKSRLLSDRFSAERPKGSFSTLEIQRTEQGDSAMYLCASTLGTDTQYFGPGTRLTVL.

This clonotype occurred a few times. This sequence joins TRBV7-8 and TRBJ2-7, with a weak D call TRBD2 (6 bases). This CDR3 has 16 amino acids. Germline CDR1 reads SGHVS; CDR2 reads FQNEAQ. Trimming left V 5 bases short and J 1 base short, with 18 bases between. For the CDR3, the DNA is TGTGCCAGCAGCGAGGAGGGGCTTAGGTTTTCCTACGAGCAGTACTTC. Amino acids: CASSEEGLRFSYEQYF.